This TCR beta chain was identified in a study of Ad26.COV2.S vaccination and SARS-CoV-2 variants. The overall study: Donor participated within the Ad26.COV2.S arm of the COV1001 trial. Regarding the study as a whole: An underestimation of total T cell responses may have resulted from the TCR breadth and depth analyses.

This table comes from immunoSEQ multiplex PCR, and its TCRdb copy is limited to in-frame clones, with some not included. Here the sample spans some 520,000 clones, around nine tenths being singletons. Specified treatment: some 19 received Ad26.COV2.S at low or high dose, single or two shots; five or six received placebo; per-sample allocation not given. The samples date from day 63 after the first vaccine or placebo injection. To note about this clone: Antigen: not known.

The CDR3 is 15 residues long. V lost 4 bases, J lost 6 bases, and 11 bases stayed unmatched. The germline CDR1 and CDR2 sequences are MNHEY and SVGEGT. This chain joins TRBV6-2 or TRBV6-3 and TRBJ2-7, with 8 bases aligning to TRBD1. The TCR was taken from a person aged 18-65 years who received the Ad26.COV2.S COVID-19 vaccine or a placebo. Sequencing used peripheral blood, obtained in a trial of Ad26.COV2.S vaccine versus placebo. CDR3 amino acids: CASSLTTGGSGEQYF. DNA of the CDR3: TGTGCCAGCAGTTTGACCACAGGGGGTTCGGGCGAGCAGTACTTC.